One sample yielded the 30 T cell receptor beta chains listed below, sequenced in a study of OX40 agonist ivuxolimab in advanced cancers. To prepare the library, the immunoSEQ multiplex PCR assay was applied. Held by TCRdb, this immuneACCESS table contains in-frame sequences only and omits some clones. Under half of the omission traces to an unresolved V gene where checked; the cause of the rest is unknown. This sample has 65,000 to 80,000 clones in its table, and 84% of those were observed once. Roughly 2.1% of the sample rests with the top ten. The sample here was CD4+ or CD8+ T cells sorted from blood, taken in a trial of the OX40 agonist ivuxolimab. The receptors come from an adult with an advanced solid tumor such as melanoma, head and neck, liver or kidney cancer.

The rearrangement joins TRBV5-1 to TRBJ1-3; D unclear. Germline V lookup: CDR1 SGHRS, CDR2 YFSETQ. The CDR3 has 13 residues. Between the trimmed V and J ends, which lost 3 bases and 4 bases, there was a span of 8 bases. The CDR3 reads CASSSRIGNTIYF. DNA for the CDR3: TGCGCCAGCAGCTCGAGAATAGGAAACACCATATATTTT. Variable domain in full (rest from reference TRBV5-1 and TRBJ1-3): KAGVTQTPRYLIKTRGQQVTLSCSPISGHRSVSWYQQTPGQGLQFLFEYFSETQRNKGNFPGRFSGRQFSNSRSEMNVSTLELGDSALYLCASSSRIGNTIYFGEGSWLTVV.

This clone came up once. The chain has TRBV18 and TRBJ2-2; perhaps TRBD2 as D (6 bases). The CDR3 is made up of 17 amino acids. Germline V CDR1 and CDR2: KGHSH, LQKENI. V was shortened by 4 bases and J by 1 base, with 16 bases between the two germline ends. DNA for the CDR3: TGTGCCAGCTCACGGATCGATGGGAGGATGAACACCGGGGAGCTGTTTTTT. It specifies CASSRIDGRMNTGELFF. Filled out from reference TRBV18 and TRBJ2-2, the complete variable domain reads NAGVMQNPRHLVRRRGQEARLRCSPMKGHSHVYWYRQLPEEGLKFMVYLQKENIIDESGMPKERFSAEFPKEGPSILRIQQVVRGDSAAYFCASSRIDGRMNTGELFFGEGSRLTVL.

The chain employs TRBV7-9 and TRBJ1-6, with 9 nucleotides matching TRBD1. This CDR3 comprises 15 residues. The V gene's germline CDR1 is SEHNR and CDR2 FQNEAQ (reference sequence). V lost 7 bases to trimming and J lost 9 bases; unmatched junction nucleotides: 10. The DNA of the CDR3 is TGTGCCAGCACCTCGGGGGGACAGGGAGGTTCACCCCTCCACTTT. Amino acid sequence: CASTSGGQGGSPLHF.

The V call is TRBV28, the J call TRBJ2-7; D tentatively fits TRBD1 or TRBD2 (6 bases each). V was cut by 7 bases and J by 0 bases, with 16 bases left in between. The V gene's germline CDR1 is MDHEN and CDR2 SYDVKM. CDR3 length: 15 amino acids. The chain's CDR3 is CASNIVGGTSYEQYF. The CDR3 region has the DNA TGTGCCAGCAACATCGTGGGGGGCACCTCCTACGAGCAGTACTTC.

This chain uses TRBV19 with TRBJ2-1, with 10 bases fitting TRBD2. J lost 0 bases, V lost 1 base, and 6 bases had no gene match. This CDR3 spans 18 amino acids. In germline, CDR1 is LNHDA, CDR2 SQIVND (reference sequence). The CDR3 is CASSIGLAGKSSYNEQFF. For the CDR3, the DNA is TGTGCCAGTAGTATAGGACTAGCGGGTAAGAGCTCCTACAATGAGCAGTTCTTC.

The chain has TRBV7-8 and TRBJ1-2; no clear D. There are 18 residues in the CDR3. The V gene lost 5 bases and the J gene lost 7 bases, with 29 bases spanning the gap. The V gene's germline CDR1 is SGHVS and CDR2 FQNEAQ. CDR3 in DNA: TGTGCCAGCAGCCCTCCCCTCATAGGCGTTCCTTTGGAGAGTGGCTACACCTTC. It specifies CASSPPLIGVPLESGYTF.

The chain joins TRBV18 to TRBJ2-3; perhaps TRBD2 as D (5 bases). Trimming pared 6 bases from V and 1 base from J, leaving 8 bases between. Per the germline V gene, CDR1 is KGHSH and CDR2 is LQKENI. The CDR3 sequence is 13 residues long. The CDR3 DNA follows: TGTGCCAGCTCGCCCGGGGGCACAGATACGCAGTATTTT. It encodes CASSPGGTDTQYF.

The chain combines TRBV5-5 with TRBJ2-3, with D uncertain. The CDR3 runs to 13 residues. CDR1 SGHKS and CDR2 YYEKEE come from the germline V gene (reference sequence). Trimming removed 1 base from V and 2 bases from J, with 5 bases in between. Here the CDR3 reads CASSLRDTDTQYF. The CDR3, as DNA: TGTGCCAGCAGCTTGAGGGACACAGATACGCAGTATTTT.

V is TRBV7-8 and J is TRBJ2-2, with D possibly TRBD1 on 6 matching bases. Germline CDR1 is SGHVS and CDR2 is FQNEAQ. The CDR3 covers 18 residues. V was clipped by 2 bases and J by 3 bases, with 19 bases between them. The CDR3 region has the DNA TGTGCCAGCAGCTTACCCCAGAGGGGGAGCGGCTACACCGGGGAGCTGTTTTTT. Translating gives CASSLPQRGSGYTGELFF.

The chain uses TRBV27 and TRBJ1-5; D unclear. This CDR3 contains 13 residues. V lost 5 bases to trimming and J lost 4 bases, with 9 bases between them. Germline CDR1 and CDR2: MNHEY and SMNVEV (reference sequence). Here the CDR3 reads CASSPSRNQPQHF. CDR3 bases: TGTGCCAGCAGTCCCTCCCGAAATCAGCCCCAGCATTTT.

The chain couples TRBV6-5 to TRBJ1-1, with D possibly matching TRBD1 (5 bases). V gave up 2 bases and J gave up 4 bases, with 11 bases separating them. The CDR3 sequence is 14 residues long. Per the germline V gene, CDR1 is MNHEY and CDR2 is SVGAGI. The CDR3, as DNA: TGTGCCAGCAGTTACGGGGGACCTGGCACTGAAGCTTTCTTT. It translates to CASSYGGPGTEAFF.

The chain carries TRBV30 and TRBJ1-5; 7 bases fit TRBD1. This CDR3 contains 15 residues. Germline-derived CDR1 and CDR2 are GTSNPN and SVGIG (reference sequence). V lost 2 bases and J lost 4; bases outside the gene matches: 8. CDR3 DNA sequence: TGTGCCTGGAGTAAGGAGGGGGCGAGGAATCAGCCCCAGCATTTT. It yields the protein CAWSKEGARNQPQHF.

This clone has just one count. The rearrangement links TRBV28 to TRBJ1-1; TRBD1 matches at 7 bases. The CDR3 is 14 residues long. Germline V gene sequence: CDR1 MDHEN, CDR2 SYDVKM. The ends lost 7 bases at V and 0 bases at J; junction bases unmatched: 5. CDR3 in DNA: TGTGCCAGCATAAAGGGACAGCTGAACACTGAAGCTTTCTTT. Translating it yields CASIKGQLNTEAFF.

The chain carries TRBV6-5 and TRBJ1-2, with D possibly being TRBD1 (5 bases). Per germline, CDR1 MNHEY and CDR2 SVGAGI. Trimming stripped 0 bases from V and 4 bases from J, with 9 bases between. The CDR3 is made up of 14 amino acids. The CDR3, as DNA: TGTGCCAGCAGTTACTCAGGGGTTGGCTATGGCTACACCTTC. Amino acids: CASSYSGVGYGYTF.

J is TRBJ2-1 and V is TRBV4-2, with 12 positions matching TRBD2. Germline V CDR1 and CDR2: LGHNA, YNFKEQ. The V and J ends lost 1 base and 4 bases, in that order; junction bases with no gene match: 8. The CDR3 runs 18 residues. The CDR3 coding sequence is TGTGCCAGCAGCCAAGGGCTAGCGGGGGGGGAAGAGTACAATGAGCAGTTCTTC. It is translated as CASSQGLAGGEEYNEQFF.

This clone was found a few times. This rearrangement joins TRBV14 to TRBJ1-1; no reliable D call. CDR3 length: 13 amino acids. V lost 1 base, J lost 9 bases, and 12 bases lay in between. Germline V gene lookup returns CDR1 SGHDN and CDR2 FVKESK. The CDR3 nucleotides read TGTGCCAGCAGCCAAGTCCCGGGAGAAAAAGCTTTCTTT. Amino acids: CASSQVPGEKAFF.

The chain has TRBV4-3 and TRBJ1-3; the D is unclear. CDR1 is LGHNA and CDR2 is YSLEER in the germline V gene. V was cut by 0 bases and J by 1 base, with 10 bases left in between. The CDR3 loop spans 16 amino acids. CDR3 nucleotides: TGCGCCAGCAGCCAAGACCCCGTTCTTTCTGGAAACACCATATATTTT. Translation gives CASSQDPVLSGNTIYF.

This sequence joins TRBV27 and TRBJ1-4; tentatively, D is TRBD1 (5 bases). Per germline, CDR1 MNHEY and CDR2 SMNVEV (reference sequence). CDR3 length equals 13 residues. V was cut by 6 bases and J by 8 bases, with 13 bases left in between. For the CDR3, the DNA is TGTGCCAGCAGGGGACTTGCCCCGGAAAAACTGTTTTTT. Amino acid sequence: CASRGLAPEKLFF.

This chain joins TRBV5-1 and TRBJ1-6; D not resolved. The CDR3 is made up of 16 amino acids. V was clipped by 0 bases and J by 5 bases, with 12 bases between them. Looked up from germline, CDR1 is SGHRS and CDR2 is YFSETQ. DNA of the CDR3: TGCGCCAGCAGCTTGGAAGGGAACATGGATAATTCACCCCTCCACTTT. Protein: CASSLEGNMDNSPLHF.

This clone was recorded a few times. This rearrangement joins TRBV28 to TRBJ2-1; 10 bases are a match to TRBD2. CDR1 MDHEN and CDR2 SYDVKM come from the germline V gene. Unmatched junction bases numbered 10, after V lost 5 bases and J lost 6 bases. The CDR3 length is 16 residues. The CDR3 is CASSRLAGEASNEQFF. The CDR3 region has the DNA TGTGCCAGCAGTCGGCTAGCGGGAGAAGCGAGCAATGAGCAGTTCTTC.

This sequence joins TRBV4-1 and TRBJ1-2, with a weak D call TRBD1 (6 bases). Germline V gene sequence: CDR1 MGHRA, CDR2 YSYEKL. CDR3 size: 18 residues. V lost 6 bases, J lost 1 base, and 24 bases lay in between. CDR3 DNA: TGCGCCAGCAGTCGAATCGTTACACCGGACAGTTTTAACTATGGCTACACCTTC. This translates into CASSRIVTPDSFNYGYTF.

This chain joins TRBV11-2 and TRBJ1-1; D unclear. V lost 3 bases to trimming and J lost 11 bases, with 16 bases between them. CDR1 and CDR2 from the germline V gene are SGHAT and FQNNGV. This CDR3 spans 13 amino acids. CDR3 protein: CASSLSTAGMAFF. CDR3 bases: TGTGCCAGCAGCTTGAGTACAGCAGGAATGGCTTTCTTT.

This clone was recorded a few times. The rearrangement uses TRBV7-8 and TRBJ1-2; no clear D gene. Trimming removed 1 base at V and 5 bases at J, with 11 bases between. Germline CDR1 and CDR2: SGHVS and FQNEAQ. This CDR3 region has 14 residues. The CDR3 region is CASSLDSSGYGYTF. CDR3 nucleotide sequence: TGTGCCAGCAGCTTAGATTCATCCGGGTATGGCTACACCTTC.

This clone is a singleton in its sample. This chain links TRBV7-8 with TRBJ1-1; TRBD1 agrees at 8 bases. With 6 bases clipped from V and 4 bases from J, the junction kept 4 bases outside the gene matches. Germline V lookup: CDR1 SGHVS, CDR2 FQNEAQ. This CDR3 is 13 amino acids long. The CDR3 DNA reads as TGTGCCAGCAGATACAGGGGGGGCACTGAAGCTTTCTTT. Translation: CASRYRGGTEAFF.

V and J are TRBV19 and TRBJ2-1, with 7 bases fitting TRBD1. The V and J ends lost 8 bases and 4 bases, in that order; junction bases with no gene match: 14. The length of the CDR3 is 16 residues. Looked up from germline, CDR1 is LNHDA and CDR2 is SQIVND (reference sequence). The CDR3 is CASSRTGRPPYNEQFF. DNA for the CDR3: TGTGCCAGTTCCCGGACAGGCCGGCCTCCTTACAATGAGCAGTTCTTC.

This clone has a handful of counts. The chain uses TRBV7-2 and TRBJ1-1; D is undetermined. This CDR3 has 14 amino acids. Trimming removed 5 bases from V and 1 base from J, with 11 bases in between. Germline CDR1 reads SGHTA; CDR2 reads FQGNSA. This chain's CDR3 is CASSQWTGNTEAFF. The CDR3 coding sequence is TGTGCCAGCAGCCAGTGGACGGGGAACACTGAAGCTTTCTTT.

This chain uses TRBV28 with TRBJ2-7; 9 bases agree with TRBD1. This CDR3 region has 13 residues. The germline V gene has CDR1 MDHEN and CDR2 SYDVKM. V trimming: 4 bases; J trimming: 4 bases; junction bases outside the gene matches: 2. The CDR3 DNA follows: TGTGCCAGCAGTTGGACAGGGGTATACGAGCAGTACTTC. This gives the protein CASSWTGVYEQYF. Variable domain in full (rest from reference TRBV28 and TRBJ2-7): DVKVTQSSRYLVKRTGEKVFLECVQDMDHENMFWYRQDPGLGLRLIYFSYDVKMKEKGDIPEGYSVSREKKERFSLILESASTNQTSMYLCASSWTGVYEQYFGPGTRLTVT.

The chain has TRBV4-1 and TRBJ2-5; 14 bases map to TRBD2. The CDR3 contains 17 residues. Germline CDR1 and CDR2: MGHRA and YSYEKL. The V and J ends lost 2 bases and 1 base, in that order; junction bases with no gene match: 3. The CDR3 reads CASSQRTSGGPQETQYF. As DNA, the CDR3 is TGCGCCAGCAGCCAACGGACTAGCGGGGGGCCCCAAGAGACCCAGTACTTC.

The chain joins TRBV6-5 to TRBJ2-3; 8 bases map to TRBD1. Germline V gene sequence: CDR1 MNHEY, CDR2 SVGAGI. The V segment lost 10 bases and the J segment 3 bases; nucleotides outside the gene matches: 9. The CDR3 runs 14 residues. In DNA form, the CDR3 reads TGTGCCACATCAGGGGGCTTGAGGACAGATACGCAGTATTTT. Protein sequence: CATSGGLRTDTQYF.

The chain links TRBV15 to TRBJ2-1; TRBD2 agrees at 9 bases. The trim removed 7 bases at V and 3 bases at J, leaving 4 bases unmatched. Germline values: CDR1 LNHNV, CDR2 YYDKDF (reference sequence). This CDR3 spans 14 amino acids. CDR3: CATKLAGYYNEQFF. The CDR3 nucleotides are TGTGCCACCAAGCTAGCGGGGTACTACAATGAGCAGTTCTTC.